One sample yielded the 25 T cell receptor beta chains listed below, sequenced in a study of T cell responses to AZD1222 COVID-19 vaccine. Profiling relied on immunoSEQ multiplex PCR, and the TCRdb table lists in-frame clones only, not all of them. The sample yields about 160,000 clones, around 90% seen once. Sequences were derived from peripheral blood, sampled 28 days after the second AZD1222 dose. The receptors were gathered from an adult who received the AZD1222 COVID-19 vaccine.

The rearrangement uses TRBV28 and TRBJ2-7, with D perhaps TRBD1 (6 bases). The CDR3 sequence is 13 residues long. The germline V gene encodes CDR1 MDHEN and CDR2 SYDVKM. V was trimmed by 6 bases and J by 2 bases, leaving 11 bases between them. CDR3 in amino acids: CASSPGDTYEQYF. The CDR3 coding sequence is TGTGCCAGCAGCCCAGGGGACACCTACGAGCAGTACTTC.

The V and J genes are TRBV9 and TRBJ2-1; a weak D match, TRBD2 (6 bases). The CDR3 is made up of 17 amino acids. V gave up 3 bases and J gave up 0 bases, with 16 bases separating them. The germline CDR1 and CDR2 sequences are SGDLS and YYNGEE. The CDR3 here is CASSGGGAGNSYNEQFF. For the CDR3, the DNA is TGTGCCAGCAGCGGTGGAGGGGCGGGAAACTCCTACAATGAGCAGTTCTTC.

This clone was seen only once. This sample also contains other DNA sequences that code for the same CDR3. V usage is TRBV7-2 and J usage is TRBJ2-7, with 11 positions matching TRBD2. CDR1 is SGHTA and CDR2 is FQGNSA in the germline V gene. The J segment lost 4 bases and the V segment lost 1 base, leaving 0 bases of the junction unmatched. This CDR3 comprises 14 residues. The CDR3 sequence: CASSLVAGGYEQYF. The CDR3 coding sequence is TGTGCCAGCAGCTTAGTAGCGGGAGGGTACGAGCAGTACTTC. The whole variable domain, filled in from reference TRBV7-2 and TRBJ2-7, reads GAGVSQSPSNKVTEKGKDVELRCDPISGHTALYWYRQSLGQGLEFLIYFQGNSAPDKSGLPSDRFSAERTGGSVSTLTIQRTQQEDSAVYLCASSLVAGGYEQYFGPGTRLTVT.

V is TRBV5-4 and J is TRBJ2-6, with D unresolved. Germline V CDR1 and CDR2: SGHNT, YYREEE (reference sequence). Trimming pared 0 bases from V and 0 bases from J, leaving 7 bases between. The CDR3 runs to 16 residues. CDR3 in DNA: TGTGCCAGCAGCTTGGGCGTTTTCTCTGGGGCCAACGTCCTGACTTTC. Encoded protein: CASSLGVFSGANVLTF. Based on the CDR3 plus reference TRBV5-4 and TRBJ2-6, the full variable domain is ETGVTQSPTHLIKTRGQQVTLRCSSQSGHNTVSWYQQALGQGPQFIFQYYREEENGRGNFPPRFSGLQFPNYSSELNVNALELDDSALYLCASSLGVFSGANVLTFGAGSRLTVL.

This clone has only one observation. The genes are TRBV29-1 and TRBJ2-7; D may be TRBD1 (6 bases). Germline CDR1 and CDR2: SQVTM and ANQGSEA. The CDR3 is 15 amino acids. Trimming removed 3 bases at V and 0 bases at J, with 15 bases between. The CDR3 region is CSVDPRDTSSYEQYF. CDR3 DNA sequence: TGCAGCGTTGATCCCCGGGACACGAGCTCCTACGAGCAGTACTTC.

The chain uses TRBV27 and TRBJ2-7; TRBD1 is a possible D gene (5 bases). V was clipped by 10 bases and J by 0 bases, with 19 bases between them. The CDR3 totals 15 residues. The germline V gene has CDR1 MNHEY and CDR2 SMNVEV (reference sequence). The CDR3 nucleotides are TGTGCCACCAGAAATTCACAGGCGGACTCCTACGAGCAGTACTTC. Amino acids: CATRNSQADSYEQYF.

The J gene is TRBJ1-5, the V gene TRBV6-5; D gene ambiguous. Germline CDR1 MNHEY, CDR2 SVGAGI. This CDR3 spans 13 amino acids. Trimming cost V 6 bases and J 5 bases, with 11 bases left between them. This CDR3 reads CASRSQVDQPQHF. CDR3 in DNA: TGTGCCAGCAGGTCCCAGGTGGATCAGCCCCAGCATTTT.

The CDR3 DNA reads TGTGCCAGCAGCTTCACTTCGGACGGGCCTAGCACAGATACGCAGTATTTT. It yields the protein CASSFTSDGPSTDTQYF. The rearrangement joins TRBV12-1 to TRBJ2-3. TRBV12-1 is reported as a pseudogene. This CDR3 spans 17 amino acids.

V gene TRBV5-4 combines with J gene TRBJ2-3, with D possibly being TRBD2 (5 bases). The germline CDR1 and CDR2 sequences are SGHNT and YYREEE (reference sequence). CDR3 length equals 14 residues. V was pared by 4 bases and J by 7 bases, with 16 bases between. CDR3 residues: CASSPVDEGYTQYF. As DNA, the CDR3 is TGTGCCAGCAGCCCGGTAGACGAGGGATATACGCAGTATTTT.

The V gene is TRBV28, the J gene TRBJ1-6; D is undetermined. V lost 7 bases to trimming and J lost 0 bases, with 10 bases between them. In germline, CDR1 is MDHEN, CDR2 SYDVKM. The CDR3 has 15 residues. CDR3 nucleotide sequence: TGTGCCAGCACCCCAGGTTTCTCCTATAATTCACCCCTCCACTTT. Protein: CASTPGFSYNSPLHF.

In regard to this clone: The germline gene is not matched at one end of the junction; a read error may be the cause. The chain couples TRBV28 to TRBJ2-7, with 7 nucleotides matching TRBD1. The CDR3 extends over 12 amino acids. Germline values: CDR1 MDHEN, CDR2 SYDVKM. CDR3 coding DNA: TGTGCCAGCAGTTTTCCGGCGACAGGGCCCCACTTC. This gives the protein CASSFPATGPHF.

The rearrangement joins TRBV30 to TRBJ2-7; 9 bases align to TRBD2. CDR1 and CDR2 (germline): GTSNPN, SVGIG (reference sequence). This CDR3 comprises 15 residues. The ends lost 0 bases at V and 3 bases at J; junction bases unmatched: 6. This chain's CDR3 is CAWSVVAGVVYEQYF. CDR3 coding DNA: TGTGCCTGGAGTGTAGTAGCGGGAGTGGTCTACGAGCAGTACTTC.

By sample share, this clone is medium-sized. The chain carries TRBV5-1 and TRBJ1-6; 9 bases fit TRBD1. V shed 3 bases, J shed 9 bases, and the junction held 4 bases outside the gene matches. Per the germline V gene, CDR1 is SGHRS and CDR2 is YFSETQ. This CDR3 is 14 amino acids long. For the CDR3, the DNA is TGCGCCAGCAGCTCCCCGGGACAGGGTTCACCCCTCCACTTT. It encodes CASSSPGQGSPLHF.

Concerning this clone: Other DNA variants within this sample encode the same CDR3. V gene TRBV7-3 combines with J gene TRBJ2-2; D is undetermined. The V gene's germline CDR1 is SGHTA and CDR2 FQGTGA. The CDR3 consists of 13 residues. The V end lost 2 bases, the J end lost 4 bases, and 5 bases lay between the germline ends. The CDR3 protein is CASSLGGTGELFF. In nucleotides, the CDR3 is TGTGCCAGCAGCTTAGGCGGCACCGGGGAGCTGTTTTTT.

The rearrangement links TRBV24-1 to TRBJ1-4; 7 bases align to TRBD1. In germline, CDR1 is KGHDR, CDR2 SFDVKD. The CDR3 runs 13 residues. The V and J ends lost 9 bases and 3 bases, in that order; junction bases with no gene match: 3. The CDR3 DNA is TGTGCCACCTCGACAGGGTCTAATGAAAAACTGTTTTTT. Translating it yields CATSTGSNEKLFF.

V is TRBV18 and J is TRBJ2-7; D is unresolved. The CDR3 covers 14 residues. The V gene lost 0 bases and the J gene lost 2 bases, with 8 bases spanning the gap. Germline V gene lookup returns CDR1 KGHSH and CDR2 LQKENI. CDR3: CASSPPAGTYEQYF. Here the CDR3 DNA reads TGTGCCAGCTCACCACCGGCAGGTACCTACGAGCAGTACTTC.

V is TRBV18 and J is TRBJ1-3; D gene ambiguous. Deletions cut 2 bases from V and 2 bases from J, with 13 bases between. This CDR3 spans 16 amino acids. Germline V gives CDR1 KGHSH, CDR2 LQKENI. The chain's CDR3 is CASSPSPVGAGNTIYF. In DNA, the CDR3 is TGTGCCAGCTCACCATCCCCAGTGGGCGCTGGAAACACCATATATTTT.

The chain is built from TRBV4-3 and TRBJ2-1, with TRBD2 matching 9 bases. The V segment lost 4 bases and the J segment 4 bases; nucleotides outside the gene matches: 2. This CDR3 has 14 amino acids. CDR1 and CDR2 from the germline V gene are LGHNA and YSLEER. CDR3 protein: CASSPSGTYNEQFF. The CDR3 coding sequence is TGCGCCAGCAGCCCTAGCGGGACGTACAATGAGCAGTTCTTC.

The V call is TRBV5-1, the J call TRBJ1-1; D gene uncertain. This CDR3 region has 14 residues. V gave up 4 bases and J gave up 4 bases, with 14 bases separating them. CDR1 is SGHRS and CDR2 is YFSETQ in the germline V gene. CDR3 nucleotides: TGCGCCAGCAGCCAAGAAATAGCCGGCACTGAAGCTTTCTTT. Translating gives CASSQEIAGTEAFF. Full variable domain (rest looked up from reference TRBV5-1 and TRBJ1-1): KAGVTQTPRYLIKTRGQQVTLSCSPISGHRSVSWYQQTPGQGLQFLFEYFSETQRNKGNFPGRFSGRQFSNSRSEMNVSTLELGDSALYLCASSQEIAGTEAFFGQGTRLTVV.

The chain recombines TRBV24-1 with TRBJ1-4; D gene unclear. V lost 4 bases and J lost 2, with 4 bases in between. CDR1 and CDR2 from the germline V gene are KGHDR and SFDVKD. This CDR3 has 13 amino acids. CDR3 loop: CATSEGTNEKLFF. DNA of the CDR3: TGTGCCACCAGTGAAGGGACTAATGAAAAACTGTTTTTT.

The chain uses TRBV27 and TRBJ2-7; 10 bases line up with TRBD1. Germline V CDR1 and CDR2: MNHEY, SMNVEV (reference sequence). The V gene end was trimmed by 5 bases and the J gene end by 2 bases; junction bases not matched to a gene: 12. The CDR3 has 17 amino acids. The CDR3 spells CASSPPPGQGLTYEQYF. CDR3 coding DNA: TGTGCCAGCAGTCCACCCCCGGGACAGGGGCTAACCTACGAGCAGTACTTC.

In this sample, this clone turned up once. V gene TRBV19 combines with J gene TRBJ1-1; the D gene is possibly TRBD1 (5 bases). CDR3 length: 15 amino acids. Between the trimmed V and J ends, which lost 3 bases and 0 bases, there was a span of 11 bases. Germline V gene lookup returns CDR1 LNHDA and CDR2 SQIVND (reference sequence). The chain's CDR3 is CASSIAGAMNTEAFF. CDR3 in DNA: TGTGCCAGTAGTATCGCCGGGGCCATGAACACTGAAGCTTTCTTT.

This chain links TRBV9 with TRBJ1-2; D is possibly TRBD1 (5 bases). CDR1 and CDR2 (germline): SGDLS, YYNGEE. Trimming pared 0 bases from V and 6 bases from J, leaving 15 bases between. This CDR3 is 15 amino acids long. The CDR3, as DNA: TGTGCCAGCAGCGTAGCAATCGGGGCTCGGGATGGCTACACCTTC. Encoded protein: CASSVAIGARDGYTF.

A single count supports this clone. The J gene is TRBJ1-6, the V gene TRBV6-2 or TRBV6-3; D is unclear. The CDR3 length is 12 residues. In germline, CDR1 is MNHEY, CDR2 SVGEGT. Trimming stripped 4 bases from V and 9 bases from J, with 7 bases between. DNA of the CDR3: TGTGCCAGCAGTTTACACAGTTCACCCCTCCACTTT. It translates to CASSLHSSPLHF.

This clone has only a few counts. The chain recombines TRBV7-9 with TRBJ1-4; D ambiguous. The CDR3 sequence is 16 residues long. V gave up 2 bases and J gave up 7 bases, with 17 bases separating them. Germline CDR1 is SEHNR and CDR2 is FQNEAQ (reference sequence). CDR3 amino acids: CASSLQSGPAGEKLFF. The CDR3 DNA sequence: TGTGCCAGCAGCTTACAATCGGGTCCAGCGGGTGAAAAACTGTTTTTT.